The clone carrying this T cell receptor (beta chain) occurred many times. Its antigen remains unknown. This record belongs to a study of T cells in Graves' hyperthyroidism and ophthalmopathy. Blood was sampled at initial diagnosis of hyperthyroidism, prior to onset of any ophthalmopathy symptoms. Study conclusions and caveats: Most clonotypes expanded in thyroid above 0.001 were likewise present in blood.

CDR3 length: 14 amino acids. V lost 4 bases to trimming and J lost 2 bases, with 12 bases between them. Germline V gene lookup returns CDR1 SGHRS and CDR2 YFSETQ. Amplified regions were TCR beta CDR3 sequences from RNA transcripts. Using the HTBI primer set, a first-round RT-PCR was run on the TCR CDR3. TCRdb reprocessed the multiplex PCR reads with MiXCR, giving one entry per CDR3 protein. The sample includes approximately 260,000 distinct CDR3 sequences, around 15% of them seen just once. The genes are TRBV5-1 and TRBJ1-2; tentatively, D is TRBD1 (6 bases). The clonotype was recovered from a woman aged 45-65 years with Graves' hyperthyroidism that later progressed to Graves' ophthalmopathy. Specimen: blood. CDR3 loop: CASSLGTGNYGYTF. In DNA, the CDR3 is TGCGCCAGCAGCCTTGGAACAGGGAACTATGGCTACACCTTC.